The rows below give T cell receptor beta chains drawn from one sample of a study of cytomegalovirus exposure and HLA in healthy donors. Libraries were prepared by immunoSEQ multiplex PCR; TCRdb keeps only in-frame clonotypes and omits some of them. This listing includes 93,000 or so clones. Sequencing input: PBMCs. These receptors were taken from a man in his forties or fifties in good health and CMV-seronegative. Both conserved end residues are part of each CDR3. The order of the fields is D gene, V gene, J gene, CDR3 DNA, CDR3 protein. The D gene is left open where the match is weak.

NA,TRBV19,TRBJ2-3,TGTGCCAGTAGTATAGGCGCGAGAGCCACAGATACGCAGTATTTT,CASSIGARATDTQYF
NA,TRBV7-9,TRBJ2-3,TGTGCCAGCAACTCGAATGAGGGACTCACAGATACGCAGTATTTT,CASNSNEGLTDTQYF
NA,TRBV9,TRBJ2-2,TGTGCCAGCAGCGTGGGGGGAATGATAGCCGGGGAGCTGTTTTTT,CASSVGGMIAGELFF
NA,TRBV9,TRBJ1-3,TGTGCCAGCAGCGTAGCTCTCCAGGCTGGAAACACCATATATTTT,CASSVALQAGNTIYF
TRBD1,TRBV5-1,TRBJ1-4,TGCGCCAGCAGCTTGGTGGGACAGGGCCTTAATGAAAAACTGTTTTTT,CASSLVGQGLNEKLFF
NA,TRBV9,TRBJ1-2,TGTGCCAGCGGAGAAACAGGGAACTATGGCTACACCTTC,CASGETGNYGYTF
NA,TRBV7-9,TRBJ2-7,TGTGCCAGCAGCTTAGCACAGGGCTACGAGCAGTACTTC,CASSLAQGYEQYF
NA,TRBV29-1,TRBJ2-1,TGCAGCGCCCCCCGAGCGGCCATAAGCTCCTACAATGAGCAGTTCTTC,CSAPRAAISSYNEQFF
NA,TRBV9,TRBJ2-1,TGTGCCAGCAGCGTAGTTGGGGGCCCAACCTACAATGAGCAGTTCTTC,CASSVVGGPTYNEQFF
NA,TRBV29-1,TRBJ2-7,TGCAGCGTTGAAGATCGCCCTAACGAGCAGTACTTC,CSVEDRPNEQYF
NA,TRBV18,TRBJ2-7,TGTGCCAGCTCACCTCTAAGCTCCTACGAGCAGTACTTC,CASSPLSSYEQYF
TRBD2,TRBV9,TRBJ2-1,TGTGCCAGCAGCGTAGAGGGACTAGCGCGCAATGAGCAGTTCTTC,CASSVEGLARNEQFF
TRBD1,TRBV27,TRBJ2-7,TGTGCCAGCAGTTTATGGGGTCGGGACAGGAGCTCCTACGAGCAGTACTTC,CASSLWGRDRSSYEQYF
NA,TRBV29-1,TRBJ2-7,TGCAGCGTTGAGGACTTTTCCTACGAGCAGTACTTC,CSVEDFSYEQYF
TRBD1,TRBV4-3,TRBJ2-2,TGCGCCAGCAGCCGGGACAGGGCAGCCGGGGAGCTGTTTTTT,CASSRDRAAGELFF
NA,TRBV19,TRBJ2-7,TGTGCCAGTCACGGCCAGGGTGGGTTCGAGCAGTACTTC,CASHGQGGFEQYF
TRBD1,TRBV7-8,TRBJ1-5,TGTGCCAGCAGCCGCGGGACAGGGGGCAATCAGCCCCAGCATTTT,CASSRGTGGNQPQHF
NA,TRBV5-6,TRBJ2-3,TGTGCCAGCAGCCGGGATGTGGGAGTCGTAACAGATACGCAGTATTTT,CASSRDVGVVTDTQYF
TRBD1,TRBV7-8,TRBJ2-6,TGTGCCAGCAGCGCAGGGGGCCCCTACTCTGGGGCCAACGTCCTGACTTTC,CASSAGGPYSGANVLTF
TRBD2,TRBV7-2,TRBJ2-5,TGTGCCAGCAGCCTGATAGCGGGGGTGCAAGAGACCCAGTACTTC,CASSLIAGVQETQYF
NA,TRBV30,TRBJ1-5,TGTGCCTGGAAAGGGGGTTTAGGCAATCAGCCCCAGCATTTT,CAWKGGLGNQPQHF
TRBD1,TRBV18,TRBJ1-1,TGTGCCAGCTCACCAATGGCAGGGGGCGCGAGCACTGAAGCTTTCTTT,CASSPMAGGASTEAFF
NA,TRBV7-6,TRBJ2-7,TGTGCCAGCAGCTTAACAGGTGTCTCCTACGAGCAGTACTTC,CASSLTGVSYEQYF
NA,TRBV14,TRBJ2-4,TGTGCCAGCAGACCCTCCCAGGGGACATTAGCCAAAAACATTCAGTACTTC,CASRPSQGTLAKNIQYF
NA,TRBV11-2,TRBJ2-3,TGTGCCAGCAGAGGAACTAGGAGCACAGATACGCAGTATTTT,CASRGTRSTDTQYF
TRBD1,TRBV30,TRBJ2-5,TGTGCCTTTCTTGACTGGGACAGGGGACAAGAGACCCAGTACTTC,CAFLDWDRGQETQYF
TRBD1,TRBV2,TRBJ2-7,TGTGCCAGCAGTGGGACAGGATACGAGCAGTACTTC,CASSGTGYEQYF
TRBD1,TRBV5-1,TRBJ1-2,TGCGCCAGCAGCCCGGAGGACAGGGGGCGTCATGGCTACACCTTC,CASSPEDRGRHGYTF
TRBD1,TRBV28,TRBJ1-2,TGTGCCAGCAGTTCGATTCTAGGGGGCGCGAACTATGGCTACACCTTC,CASSSILGGANYGYTF
NA,TRBV27,TRBJ2-7,TGTGCCAGCAGTTTATGGGGGCGTCAAACCGAGCAGTACTTC,CASSLWGRQTEQYF
NA,TRBV25-1,TRBJ1-1,TGTGCCAGCAGTGAATTTGGCAAATTGAACACTGAAGCTTTCTTT,CASSEFGKLNTEAFF
NA,TRBV9,TRBJ2-7,TGTGCCAGCAGCGGGGTCCCTAGCTCCTACGAGCAGTACTTC,CASSGVPSSYEQYF
NA,TRBV6-5,TRBJ1-2,TGTGCCAGCAGAAAGGGAGGGGGGAGCTACACCTTC,CASRKGGGSYTF
NA,TRBV4-1,TRBJ2-2,TGCGCCAGCAGCGGCCCCACCGGGGAGCTGTTTTTT,CASSGPTGELFF
NA,TRBV7-2,TRBJ1-3,TGTGCCAGCAGCTCCTACAGGGTCTCTGGAAACACCATATATTTT,CASSSYRVSGNTIYF
NA,TRBV4-2,TRBJ1-5,TGTGCCAGCAGGAAGGGAATCGGGGACAATCAGCCCCAGCATTTT,CASRKGIGDNQPQHF
NA,TRBV7-6,TRBJ2-1,TGTGCCAGCAGCCCACGGGAGACCGTCAATGAGCAGTTCTTC,CASSPRETVNEQFF
NA,TRBV28,TRBJ2-2,TGTGCCAGCAGTTTAGGAGGGCCGAGCACCGGGGAGCTGTTTTTT,CASSLGGPSTGELFF
NA,TRBV5-5,TRBJ1-2,TGTGCCAGCAGCCGCGATACAGGAGAAACTAACTATGGCTACACCTTC,CASSRDTGETNYGYTF
NA,TRBV7-6,TRBJ2-6,TGTGCCAGCAGCTTAGTACCAGGTACCGGGGCCAACGTCCTGACTTTC,CASSLVPGTGANVLTF
NA,TRBV5-4,TRBJ2-3,TGTGCCAGCAGCTTGAGGGCGGGCACCCTCACAGATACGCAGTATTTT,CASSLRAGTLTDTQYF
NA,TRBV5-1,TRBJ2-7,TGCGCCAGCAGCTTGGCCGGGGCAGGGGAACACGAGCAGTACTTC,CASSLAGAGEHEQYF
NA,TRBV19,TRBJ1-6,TGTGCCAGTAGCGGCAGGGTTTCACCCCTCCACTTT,CASSGRVSPLHF
NA,TRBV7-2,TRBJ2-7,TGTGCCAGCAGCGGCGGGACAGCCTACGAGCAGTACTTC,CASSGGTAYEQYF
NA,TRBV18,TRBJ2-3,TGTGCCAGCTCACCACCGGGCTTCACAGATACGCAGTATTTT,CASSPPGFTDTQYF
NA,TRBV20-1,TRBJ2-1,TGCAGTGCCAGAAGCGGGGAGCAGTTCTTC,CSARSGEQFF
NA,TRBV15,TRBJ1-1,TGTGCCACCAGCAGAGATTTAGGGGGATCTAACACTGAAGCTTTCTTT,CATSRDLGGSNTEAFF
NA,TRBV30,TRBJ2-3,TGTGCCTGGGACAGGACAGATACGCAGTATTTT,CAWDRTDTQYF
NA,TRBV4-3,TRBJ2-7,TGCGCCAGCAGCCACAAGCTTAGCTCCTACGAGCAGTACTTC,CASSHKLSSYEQYF
TRBD1,TRBV6-5,TRBJ2-7,TGTGCCAGCAGTTCCCCAGGACAGGGGGCATACGAGCAGTACTTC,CASSSPGQGAYEQYF
NA,TRBV5-4,TRBJ1-5,TGTGCCAGCAGCTCTGAGTACAATCAGCCCCAGCATTTT,CASSSEYNQPQHF
NA,TRBV7-2,TRBJ2-1,TGTGCCAGCAGCTACAGGGCCTCGAACTACAATGAGCAGTTCTTC,CASSYRASNYNEQFF
NA,TRBV7-2,TRBJ2-5,TGTGCCAGCAGCTTAGGGGGGAGGCAAGAGACCCAGTACTTC,CASSLGGRQETQYF